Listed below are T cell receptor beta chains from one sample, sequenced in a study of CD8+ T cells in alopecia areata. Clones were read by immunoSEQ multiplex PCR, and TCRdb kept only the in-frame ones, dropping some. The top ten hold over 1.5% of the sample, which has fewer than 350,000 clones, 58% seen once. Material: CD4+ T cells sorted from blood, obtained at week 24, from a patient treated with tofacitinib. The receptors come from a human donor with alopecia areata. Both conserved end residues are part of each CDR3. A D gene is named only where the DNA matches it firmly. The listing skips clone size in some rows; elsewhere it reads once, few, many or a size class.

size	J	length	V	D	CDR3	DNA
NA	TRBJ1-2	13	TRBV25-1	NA	CASSDPHLRGYTF	TGTGCCAGCAGTGACCCCCACCTGCGTGGCTACACCTTC
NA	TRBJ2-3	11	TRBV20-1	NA	CSARGWDTQYF	TGCAGTGCTAGAGGATGGGATACGCAGTATTTT
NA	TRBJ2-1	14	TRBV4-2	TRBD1	CASSHADRVNEQFF	TGTGCCAGCAGCCACGCCGACAGGGTCAATGAGCAGTTCTTC
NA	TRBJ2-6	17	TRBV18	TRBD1	CASSPGTVRAGANVLTF	TGTGCCAGCTCACCAGGGACAGTACGCGCCGGGGCCAACGTCCTGACTTTC
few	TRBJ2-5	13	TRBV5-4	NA	CASSGGTPETQYF	TGTGCCAGCAGCGGGGGGACACCGGAGACCCAGTACTTC
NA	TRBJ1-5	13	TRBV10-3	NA	CASGPEKVQPQHF	TGTGCCTCGGGACCGGAGAAAGTTCAGCCCCAGCATTTT
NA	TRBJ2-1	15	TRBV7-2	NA	CASSLEGGAYNEQFF	TGTGCCAGCAGCTTAGAGGGGGGTGCCTACAATGAGCAGTTCTTC
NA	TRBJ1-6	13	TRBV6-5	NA	CASSYKGYSPLHF	TGTGCCAGCAGTTACAAAGGTTATTCACCCCTCCACTTT
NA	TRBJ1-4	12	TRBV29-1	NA	CSVAVLNEKLFF	TGCAGCGTTGCGGTCCTAAATGAAAAACTGTTTTTT
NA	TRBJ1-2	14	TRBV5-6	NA	CASSLRTASYGYTF	TGTGCCAGCAGCCTTAGAACCGCCTCCTATGGCTACACCTTC
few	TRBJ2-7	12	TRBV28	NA	CASTHGDYEQYF	TGTGCCAGCACCCACGGGGACTACGAGCAGTACTTC
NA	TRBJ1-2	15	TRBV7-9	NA	CASSSMDIVTYGYTF	TGTGCCAGCAGCTCGATGGACATAGTGACCTATGGCTACACCTTC
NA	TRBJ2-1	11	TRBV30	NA	CAWSIYNEQFF	TGTGCCTGGAGTATTTACAATGAGCAGTTCTTC
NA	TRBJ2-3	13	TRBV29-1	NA	CSVVGLLTDTQYF	TGCAGCGTTGTCGGACTTCTCACAGATACGCAGTATTTT
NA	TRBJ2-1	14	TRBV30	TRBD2	CAWCGGSSYNEQFF	TGTGCCTGGTGCGGGGGTAGCTCCTACAATGAGCAGTTCTTC
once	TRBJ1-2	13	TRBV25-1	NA	CASSDPLYYGYTF	TGTGCCAGCAGTGACCCGTTATACTATGGCTACACCTTC
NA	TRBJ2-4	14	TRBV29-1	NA	CSVGPRQAKNIQYF	TGCAGCGTTGGGCCCCGCCAAGCCAAAAACATTCAGTACTTC
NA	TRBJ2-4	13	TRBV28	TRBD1	CASRKNDRARGYF	TGTGCCAGCAGGAAGAATGACAGGGCGAGGGGGTACTTC
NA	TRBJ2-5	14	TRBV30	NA	CAWRGDRKEETQYF	TGTGCCTGGAGGGGCGACAGAAAGGAAGAGACCCAGTACTTC
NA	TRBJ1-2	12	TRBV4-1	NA	CASRDMRDGYTF	TGCGCCAGCAGAGATATGAGGGATGGCTACACCTTC
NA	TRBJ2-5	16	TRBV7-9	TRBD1	CASSLSKTGVKETQYF	TGTGCCAGCAGCCTCTCGAAGACAGGGGTGAAAGAGACCCAGTACTTC